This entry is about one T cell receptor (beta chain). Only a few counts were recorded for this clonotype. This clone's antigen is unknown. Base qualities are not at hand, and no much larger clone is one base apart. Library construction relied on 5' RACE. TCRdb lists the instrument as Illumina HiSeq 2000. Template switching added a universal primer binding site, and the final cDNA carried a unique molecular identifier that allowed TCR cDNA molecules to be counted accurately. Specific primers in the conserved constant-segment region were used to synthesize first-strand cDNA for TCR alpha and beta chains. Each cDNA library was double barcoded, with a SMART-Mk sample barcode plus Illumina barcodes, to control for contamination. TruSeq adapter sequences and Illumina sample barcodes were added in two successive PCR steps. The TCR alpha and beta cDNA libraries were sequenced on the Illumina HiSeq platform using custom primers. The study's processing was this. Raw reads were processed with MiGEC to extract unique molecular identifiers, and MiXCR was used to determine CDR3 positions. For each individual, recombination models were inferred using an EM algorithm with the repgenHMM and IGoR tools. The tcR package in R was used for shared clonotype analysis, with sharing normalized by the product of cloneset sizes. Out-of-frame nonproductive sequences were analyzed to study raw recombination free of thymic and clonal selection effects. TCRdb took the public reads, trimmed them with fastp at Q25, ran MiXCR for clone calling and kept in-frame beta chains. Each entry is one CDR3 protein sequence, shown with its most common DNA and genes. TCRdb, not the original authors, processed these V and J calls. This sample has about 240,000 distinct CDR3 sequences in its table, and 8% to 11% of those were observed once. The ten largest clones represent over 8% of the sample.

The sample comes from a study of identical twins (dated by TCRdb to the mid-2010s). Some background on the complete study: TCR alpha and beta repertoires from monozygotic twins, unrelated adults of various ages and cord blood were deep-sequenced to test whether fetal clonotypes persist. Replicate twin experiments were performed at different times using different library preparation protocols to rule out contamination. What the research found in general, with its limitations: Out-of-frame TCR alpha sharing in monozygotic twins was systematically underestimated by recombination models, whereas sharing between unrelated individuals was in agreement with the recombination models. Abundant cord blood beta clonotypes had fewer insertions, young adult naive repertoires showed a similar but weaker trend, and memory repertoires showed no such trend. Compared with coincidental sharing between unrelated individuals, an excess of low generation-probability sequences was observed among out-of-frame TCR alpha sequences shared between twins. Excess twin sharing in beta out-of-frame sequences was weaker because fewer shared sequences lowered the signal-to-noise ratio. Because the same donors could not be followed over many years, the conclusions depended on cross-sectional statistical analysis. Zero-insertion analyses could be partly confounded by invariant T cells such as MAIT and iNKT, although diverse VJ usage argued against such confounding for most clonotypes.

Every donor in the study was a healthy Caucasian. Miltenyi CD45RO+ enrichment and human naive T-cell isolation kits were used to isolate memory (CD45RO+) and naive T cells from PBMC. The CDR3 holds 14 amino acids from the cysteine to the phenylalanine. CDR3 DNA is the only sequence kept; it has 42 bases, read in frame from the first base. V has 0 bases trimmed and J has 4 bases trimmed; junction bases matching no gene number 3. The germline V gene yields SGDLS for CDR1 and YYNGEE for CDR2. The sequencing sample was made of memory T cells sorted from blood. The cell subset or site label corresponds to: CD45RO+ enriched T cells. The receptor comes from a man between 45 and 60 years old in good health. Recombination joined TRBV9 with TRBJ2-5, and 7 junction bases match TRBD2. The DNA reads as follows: TGTGCCAGCAGCGTAGGACTAGCATCAGAGACCCAGTACTTC. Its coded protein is CASSVGLASETQYF.